This T cell receptor (beta chain) originates from a study of monozygotic twins with inflammatory bowel disease. Findings and limits, study-wide: Findings did not support one strong IBD-associated signal or clonotype. Versus healthy twins, IBD patients showed fewer clonotypes shared with others, especially with disease activity.

One entry per CDR3 protein, without DNA, is what TCRdb gives after re-calling the 5' RACE reads. The table counts approximately 40,000 distinct CDR3 sequences; less than 6.5% lies in the top ten. This CDR3 has 12 amino acids. CDR1 and CDR2 from the germline V gene are SGHRS and YFSETQ. Donors each contributed one blood sample measuring about 2.4 ml. To note about this clonotype: Antigen unknown.

The sample taken for sequencing was blood. The receptor was isolated from a human donor with ulcerative colitis or Crohn's disease, or a healthy co-twin of an affected twin (not recorded which). This sequence joins TRBV5-1 and TRBJ1-1; the TCRdb call, TRBD1, lacks DNA for checking. CDR3 sequence reads: CASSPQGGWAFF.